These T cell receptor beta chains were read from a single sample in a study of a mutant IDH1 vaccine in newly diagnosed glioma. The table came from immunoSEQ multiplex PCR; TCRdb's copy has only in-frame clones and leaves some out. The sample carries about 88,000 clones, almost 85% recorded once. Specimen: PBMCs, collected from a glioma patient treated with radiotherapy, temozolomide or both. The receptors stem from a man aged 40-50 years with glioma. Some clones in this sample may be carry-over from other donors' samples. CDR3s include the opening cysteine and the closing phenylalanine or tryptophan. Each record gives: J gene, D gene, V gene, clone size, CDR3 protein, CDR3 DNA. The D gene is left open where the match is weak. Rows give clone size only sometimes, using once, few, many, or a class for an expanded clone.

J: TRBJ1-1
D: .
V: TRBV18
size: once
CDR3: CASSPTRVAGRENTEAFF
DNA: TGTGCCAGCTCACCAACCCGCGTGGCGGGACGAGAGAACACTGAAGCTTTCTTT

J: TRBJ2-1
D: .
V: TRBV7-3
size: .
CDR3: CASSRTTGNYNEQFF
DNA: TGTGCCAGCAGCCGTACCACAGGGAACTACAATGAGCAGTTCTTC

J: TRBJ2-2
D: .
V: TRBV4-1
size: .
CDR3: CASSQGNTGELFF
DNA: TGCGCCAGCAGCCAAGGGAACACCGGGGAGCTGTTTTTT

J: TRBJ2-7
D: TRBD1
V: TRBV6-1
size: .
CDR3: CASSGDRGVKEQYF
DNA: TGTGCCAGCAGTGGGGACAGGGGAGTCAAGGAGCAGTACTTC

J: TRBJ2-2
D: .
V: TRBV7-2
size: .
CDR3: CASSKTPTEGELFF
DNA: TGTGCCAGCAGCAAAACCCCCACAGAAGGGGAGCTGTTTTTT

J: TRBJ2-6
D: TRBD1
V: TRBV30
size: .
CDR3: CAWKCRDRVSGANVLTF
DNA: TGTGCCTGGAAGTGTAGGGACAGAGTCTCTGGGGCCAACGTCCTGACTTTC

J: TRBJ1-4
D: .
V: TRBV4-1
size: .
CDR3: CASSQQDKLFF
DNA: TGCGCCAGCAGCCAACAAGATAAACTGTTTTTT

J: TRBJ1-1
D: TRBD1
V: TRBV6-5
size: .
CDR3: CASSSGQGNTEAFF
DNA: TGTGCCAGCAGCTCGGGACAGGGGAACACTGAAGCTTTCTTT

J: TRBJ2-7
D: TRBD1
V: TRBV7-9
size: .
CDR3: CASSQQGPARGEQYF
DNA: TGTGCCAGCAGCCAACAGGGGCCCGCCCGGGGCGAGCAGTACTTC

J: TRBJ1-2
D: .
V: TRBV5-4
size: .
CDR3: CASSEETGFGYTF
DNA: TGTGCCAGCTCGGAGGAGACCGGTTTTGGCTACACCTTC

J: TRBJ1-4
D: .
V: TRBV10-1
size: .
CDR3: CASSESVATNEKLFF
DNA: TGCGCCAGCAGTGAGTCGGTTGCAACTAATGAAAAACTGTTTTTT

J: TRBJ2-7
D: .
V: TRBV27
size: few
CDR3: CASSYRPSYEQYF
DNA: TGTGCCAGCAGTTATAGACCATCCTACGAGCAGTACTTC

J: TRBJ1-5
D: TRBD1
V: TRBV6-5
size: few
CDR3: CASSTGQEEQPQHF
DNA: TGTGCCAGCAGTACTGGACAGGAAGAGCAGCCCCAGCATTTT